This T cell receptor (beta chain) was captured by sequencing in a study of T cells after yellow fever vaccination. The study's findings and limits: Some clonotypes, a small share, were shared between CD4 and CD8 compartments. By day 5 rather than day 15, the secondary response had peaked, though it was weaker. Subsequent booster samples again held most clones from primary vaccination (just under 98% CD4, about 85% CD8).

The table lists this clonotype with many counts. The antigen is unknown. Each CDR3 protein gets one entry after TCRdb re-called the 5' RACE reads with MiXCR. Found here are around 300,000 distinct CDR3 sequences, 3.5% to 4.5% of them singletons; the top ten hold less than 20%. Here the sequenced sample was PBMCs, taken 15 days after the yellow fever booster vaccination. The sequence was collected from a man aged 18 to 29 who received the YFV17D yellow fever vaccine.

CDR3 DNA: TGCGCCAGCAGCCTTTTAGCGGGGGGCTCCTACAATGAGCAGTTCTTC. It specifies CASSLLAGGSYNEQFF. This rearrangement joins TRBV5-1 to TRBJ2-1; 10 bases map to TRBD2. After removal of 4 bases from V and 0 bases from J, the junction contained 4 bases not matched to a gene. CDR3 length: 16 amino acids. Looked up from germline, CDR1 is SGHRS and CDR2 is YFSETQ.